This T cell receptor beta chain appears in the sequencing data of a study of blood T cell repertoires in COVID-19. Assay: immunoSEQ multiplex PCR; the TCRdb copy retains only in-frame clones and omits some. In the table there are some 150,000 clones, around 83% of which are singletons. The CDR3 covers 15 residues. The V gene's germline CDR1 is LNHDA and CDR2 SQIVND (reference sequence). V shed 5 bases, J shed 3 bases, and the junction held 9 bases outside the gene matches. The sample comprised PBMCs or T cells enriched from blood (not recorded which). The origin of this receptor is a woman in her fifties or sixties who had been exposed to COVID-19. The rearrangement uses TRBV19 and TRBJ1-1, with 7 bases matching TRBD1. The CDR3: CASSDDRARDTEAFF. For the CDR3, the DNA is TGTGCCAGTAGTGACGACAGGGCGAGGGACACTGAAGCTTTCTTT. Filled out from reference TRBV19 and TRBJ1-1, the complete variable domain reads DGGITQSPKYLFRKEGQNVTLSCEQNLNHDAMYWYRQDPGQGLRLIYYSQIVNDFQKGDIAEGYSVSREKKESFPLTVTSAQKNPTAFYLCASSDDRARDTEAFFGQGTRLTVV.